This T cell receptor (beta chain) is from a study of T cells in narcolepsy. V shed 4 bases and J 5 bases; nucleotides not matched to a gene: 14. The germline V gene has CDR1 SEHNR and CDR2 FQNEAQ (reference sequence). The CDR3 runs 17 residues. Notes on this clone: Its target is unknown.

The assay was immunoSEQ multiplex PCR, and TCRdb's table has in-frame clones only and misses some. This table has about 33,000 clones, about four fifths appearing once. Study-level points and caveats: In some patient and control memory CD4+ samples, autoreactive clones were absent. Healthy controls reportedly lacked the autoreactive clonotypes serially found in patients' blood.

The source is a human donor with narcolepsy. V usage is TRBV7-9 and J usage is TRBJ2-1; TRBD1 matches 7 bases. The source material was CD45RA- memory CD4+ T cells from PBMCs. The CDR3 loop is CASSSDRVQPLNNEQFF. Here the CDR3 DNA reads TGTGCCAGCAGCTCTGACAGGGTCCAGCCCCTTAACAATGAGCAGTTCTTC.